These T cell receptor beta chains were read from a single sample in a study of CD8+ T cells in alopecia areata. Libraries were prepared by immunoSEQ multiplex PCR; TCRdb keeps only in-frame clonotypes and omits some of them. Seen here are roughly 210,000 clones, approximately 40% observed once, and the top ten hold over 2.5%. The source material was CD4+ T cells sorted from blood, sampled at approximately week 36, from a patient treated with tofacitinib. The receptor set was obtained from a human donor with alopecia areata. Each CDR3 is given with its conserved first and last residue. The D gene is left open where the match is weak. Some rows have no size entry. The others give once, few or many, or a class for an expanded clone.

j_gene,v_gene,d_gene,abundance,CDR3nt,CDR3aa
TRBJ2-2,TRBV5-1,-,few,TGCGCCAGCAGCTTAGGACTGGCCAGGGAGCTGTTTTTT,CASSLGLARELFF
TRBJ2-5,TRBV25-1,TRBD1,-,TGTGCCAGCAGTGCGGACAGGGAGGAGACCCAGTACTTC,CASSADREETQYF
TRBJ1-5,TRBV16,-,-,TGTGCCAGCAGCCAAGGGAGGGATCAGCCCCAGCATTTT,CASSQGRDQPQHF
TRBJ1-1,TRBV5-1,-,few,TGCGCCAGCCGGCCTATCGCATACAACACTGAAGCTTTCTTT,CASRPIAYNTEAFF
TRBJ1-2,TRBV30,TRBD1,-,TGTGCCTGGAGTGTACGACAGGGGCGGACAGGGTATGGCTACACCTTC,CAWSVRQGRTGYGYTF
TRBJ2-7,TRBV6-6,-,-,TGTGCCACCGAGGACGACACCTACGAGCAGTACTTC,CATEDDTYEQYF
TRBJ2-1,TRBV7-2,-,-,TGTGCCAGCAGCGTTAGGAGGACCTCCTACAATGAGCAGTTCTTC,CASSVRRTSYNEQFF
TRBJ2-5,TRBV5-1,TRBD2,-,TGCGCCAGCAGCTTGGAACTAGCGGACAAGACCCAGTACTTC,CASSLELADKTQYF
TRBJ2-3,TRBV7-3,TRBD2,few,TGTGCCAGCAGCCTGACTAGCGTGAGCACAGATACGCAGTATTTT,CASSLTSVSTDTQYF
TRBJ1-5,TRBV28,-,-,TGTGCCAGCAGTTCGGTATCCGACAGGAATCAGCCCCAGCATTTT,CASSSVSDRNQPQHF
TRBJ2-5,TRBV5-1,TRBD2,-,TGCGCCAGCAGCTTTACTAGCGGGATACCCCAAGAGACCCAGTACTTC,CASSFTSGIPQETQYF
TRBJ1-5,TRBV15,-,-,TGTGCCACCAGCAGAACCTCAAGGGGCAATCAGCCCCAGCATTTT,CATSRTSRGNQPQHF
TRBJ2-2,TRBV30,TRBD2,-,TGTGCCTGGTCACCGGGACTAGCGACCAGGGAGCTGTTTTTT,CAWSPGLATRELFF
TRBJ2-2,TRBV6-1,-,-,TGTGCCAGCCGTCGGCTTCCAGGCACCGGGGAGCTGTTTTTT,CASRRLPGTGELFF
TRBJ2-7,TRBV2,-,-,TGTGCCAGCGCCTGGAGCTACGAGCAGTACTTC,CASAWSYEQYF
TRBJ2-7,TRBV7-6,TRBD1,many,TGTGCCAGCAGTCAGACACAGGGGCCCTACGAGCAGTACTTC,CASSQTQGPYEQYF
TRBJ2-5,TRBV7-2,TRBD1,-,TGTGCCAGCAGCTTATCGGGGACAGGGACGTGGGAGACCCAGTACTTC,CASSLSGTGTWETQYF
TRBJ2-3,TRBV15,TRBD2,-,TGTGCCACCAGCAGAGATCTTATGACTAGCGCTAGCACAGATACGCAGTATTTT,CATSRDLMTSASTDTQYF
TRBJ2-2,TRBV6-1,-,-,TGTGCCAGCAGGGTCGGCAGGGGCAAGACCGGGGAGCTGTTTTTT,CASRVGRGKTGELFF
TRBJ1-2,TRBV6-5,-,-,TGTGCCAGCAGGGGTGGCTATGGCTACACCTTC,CASRGGYGYTF
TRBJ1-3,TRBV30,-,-,TGTGCCTGGAGTGCGGGGGCGGACACCATATATTTT,CAWSAGADTIYF
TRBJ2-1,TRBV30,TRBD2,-,TGTGCCTGGAGGAGAGCGGGAGTGGTGGCCTACAATGAGCAGTTCTTC,CAWRRAGVVAYNEQFF
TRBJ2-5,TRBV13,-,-,TGTGCCAGCAGCTTACAGAGGCGGGGGACCCAGTACTTC,CASSLQRRGTQYF
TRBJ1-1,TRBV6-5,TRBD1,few,TGTGCCAGCAGAGCGGCAGGGGGGGACCGCACTGAAGCTTTCTTT,CASRAAGGDRTEAFF
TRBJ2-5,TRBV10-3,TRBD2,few,TGTGCCATCGTGCGGAGAGGGGAGGGGACCCAGTACTTC,CAIVRRGEGTQYF
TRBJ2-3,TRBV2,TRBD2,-,TGTGCCAGCAGCCCAGGGAGGGATATCACAGATACGCAGTATTTT,CASSPGRDITDTQYF
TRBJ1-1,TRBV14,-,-,TGTGCCAGCAGCCAAGGAGGGCGAAAAGCTTTCTTT,CASSQGGRKAFF
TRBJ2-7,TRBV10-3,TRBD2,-,TGTGCCATCAGTGAAGAACTAGCGGCCTTTGAGCAGTACTTC,CAISEELAAFEQYF
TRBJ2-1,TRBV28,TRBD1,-,TGTGCCAGCATCTGGGGACAGAGCAATGAGCAGTTCTTC,CASIWGQSNEQFF